These T cell receptor beta chains were read from a single sample in a study of blood T cell repertoires in COVID-19. Clones were read by immunoSEQ multiplex PCR, and TCRdb kept only the in-frame ones, dropping some. This sample has about 150,000 clones, with roughly 90% found just once. The sequenced sample was peripheral blood. The receptors shown here come from a man between 60 and 75 years old with active or convalescent COVID-19. Both conserved end residues are part of each CDR3. The D gene is left open where the match is weak. Clone size, where shown, is once, few, many, or a class for clones that have expanded.

j_gene: TRBJ1-5; d_gene: .; v_gene: TRBV25-1; abundance: .; CDR3aa: CASSLDGLNQPQHF; CDR3nt: TGTGCCAGCAGTCTAGATGGTCTAAATCAGCCCCAGCATTTT
j_gene: TRBJ2-1; d_gene: TRBD2; v_gene: TRBV5-1; abundance: .; CDR3aa: CASSFRLAGPHGQFF; CDR3nt: TGCGCCAGCAGCTTTAGACTAGCGGGACCCCATGGGCAGTTCTTC
j_gene: TRBJ1-4; d_gene: .; v_gene: TRBV30; abundance: .; CDR3aa: CAWSGVGILTGKLFF; CDR3nt: TGTGCCTGGTCGGGGGTAGGGATTCTAACCGGGAAACTGTTTTTT
j_gene: TRBJ2-7; d_gene: .; v_gene: TRBV9; abundance: .; CDR3aa: CASSTGRGQGNYEQYF; CDR3nt: TGTGCCAGCAGCACCGGGAGGGGACAGGGAAACTACGAGCAGTACTTC
j_gene: TRBJ2-2; d_gene: TRBD2; v_gene: TRBV9; abundance: .; CDR3aa: CASSAPATSGGELTGELFF; CDR3nt: TGTGCCAGCAGCGCGCCCGCTACTAGCGGGGGGGAGCTCACCGGGGAGCTGTTTTTT
j_gene: TRBJ2-1; d_gene: .; v_gene: TRBV18; abundance: once; CDR3aa: CASSPPGKTANEQFF; CDR3nt: TGTGCCAGCTCACCTCCAGGGAAGACCGCTAATGAGCAGTTCTTC
j_gene: TRBJ1-1; d_gene: TRBD1; v_gene: TRBV28; abundance: .; CDR3aa: CASRTGENTEAFF; CDR3nt: TGTGCCAGCAGAACAGGGGAGAACACTGAAGCTTTCTTT
j_gene: TRBJ2-2; d_gene: .; v_gene: TRBV14; abundance: .; CDR3aa: CASSQVGLPINTGELFF; CDR3nt: TGTGCCAGCAGCCAGGTAGGACTACCTATTAACACCGGGGAGCTGTTTTTT
j_gene: TRBJ2-7; d_gene: .; v_gene: TRBV7-8; abundance: .; CDR3aa: CASSPRDTSYEQYF; CDR3nt: TGTGCCAGCAGTCCTCGGGACACCTCCTACGAGCAGTACTTC
j_gene: TRBJ2-5; d_gene: TRBD1; v_gene: TRBV24-1; abundance: .; CDR3aa: CATSDPRGSAETQYF; CDR3nt: TGTGCCACCAGTGATCCCAGGGGGTCGGCTGAGACCCAGTACTTC
j_gene: TRBJ1-2; d_gene: TRBD1; v_gene: TRBV7-2; abundance: .; CDR3aa: CASSGTGTVLYGYTF; CDR3nt: TGTGCCAGCAGCGGGACCGGGACAGTCCTCTATGGCTACACCTTC
j_gene: TRBJ1-2; d_gene: .; v_gene: TRBV10-3; abundance: few; CDR3aa: CAITRTQPANYGYTF; CDR3nt: TGTGCCATCACTCGGACACAACCCGCTAACTATGGCTACACCTTC
j_gene: TRBJ2-3; d_gene: .; v_gene: TRBV19; abundance: .; CDR3aa: CASSIQAALRTDTQYF; CDR3nt: TGTGCCAGTAGTATTCAAGCGGCCCTAAGGACAGATACGCAGTATTTT
j_gene: TRBJ1-2; d_gene: .; v_gene: TRBV28; abundance: .; CDR3aa: CASSLTSLPNYGYTF; CDR3nt: TGTGCCAGCAGTTTAACGAGTCTGCCTAACTATGGCTACACCTTC
j_gene: TRBJ1-1; d_gene: .; v_gene: TRBV19; abundance: once; CDR3aa: CASTSSVWLNTEAFF; CDR3nt: TGTGCCAGTACCTCCTCGGTCTGGTTGAACACTGAAGCTTTCTTT
j_gene: TRBJ2-1; d_gene: .; v_gene: TRBV29-1; abundance: .; CDR3aa: CSVMKGTGWNEQFF; CDR3nt: TGCAGCGTTATGAAAGGTACAGGTTGGAATGAGCAGTTCTTC
j_gene: TRBJ2-7; d_gene: .; v_gene: TRBV20-1; abundance: once; CDR3aa: CSASSSGKNDEQYF; CDR3nt: TGCAGTGCTAGTTCATCCGGGAAAAACGACGAGCAGTACTTC
j_gene: TRBJ2-1; d_gene: .; v_gene: TRBV5-4; abundance: .; CDR3aa: CASSSSQGIRVYNEQFF; CDR3nt: TGTGCCAGCAGCTCTTCACAGGGAATCAGAGTTTACAATGAGCAGTTCTTC
j_gene: TRBJ1-5; d_gene: .; v_gene: TRBV19; abundance: .; CDR3aa: CASSPADQPQHF; CDR3nt: TGTGCCAGTAGTCCCGCAGATCAGCCCCAGCATTTT
j_gene: TRBJ1-2; d_gene: .; v_gene: TRBV21-1; abundance: .; CDR3aa: CASSRTPTNYGYTF; CDR3nt: TGTGCCAGCAGCAGGACACCTACTAACTATGGCTACACCTTC
j_gene: TRBJ2-3; d_gene: .; v_gene: TRBV30; abundance: .; CDR3aa: CAWGTAKDTQYF; CDR3nt: TGTGCCTGGGGGACTGCGAAAGATACGCAGTATTTT
j_gene: TRBJ1-5; d_gene: TRBD1; v_gene: TRBV2; abundance: .; CDR3aa: CASSTQGHDQPQHF; CDR3nt: TGTGCCAGCAGTACACAGGGGCACGATCAGCCCCAGCATTTT
j_gene: TRBJ2-7; d_gene: .; v_gene: TRBV21-1; abundance: .; CDR3aa: CASSPTGGTYEQYF; CDR3nt: TGTGCCAGCAGCCCGACAGGGGGAACCTACGAGCAGTACTTC
j_gene: TRBJ2-3; d_gene: .; v_gene: TRBV5-5; abundance: .; CDR3aa: CASSLGVGRASTDTQYF; CDR3nt: TGTGCCAGCAGCTTGGGTGTGGGCAGGGCTAGCACAGATACGCAGTATTTT
j_gene: TRBJ2-4; d_gene: TRBD1; v_gene: TRBV12-5; abundance: .; CDR3aa: CASGSSDRDIQYF; CDR3nt: TGTGCTAGTGGATCCTCCGACAGGGACATTCAGTACTTC
j_gene: TRBJ1-5; d_gene: .; v_gene: TRBV27; abundance: many; CDR3aa: CASSRGSEANQPQHF; CDR3nt: TGTGCCAGCAGTAGGGGATCAGAAGCAAATCAGCCCCAGCATTTT
j_gene: TRBJ2-7; d_gene: .; v_gene: TRBV29-1; abundance: .; CDR3aa: CSVRGMSSYEQYF; CDR3nt: TGCAGCGTTCGAGGTATGAGCTCCTACGAGCAGTACTTC
j_gene: TRBJ2-3; d_gene: TRBD1; v_gene: TRBV18; abundance: .; CDR3aa: CASSLGTGGTDTQYF; CDR3nt: TGTGCCAGCTCACTCGGGACAGGGGGCACAGATACGCAGTATTTT
j_gene: TRBJ2-7; d_gene: .; v_gene: TRBV28; abundance: .; CDR3aa: CASSQINNRDEQYF; CDR3nt: TGTGCCAGCAGTCAGATAAACAACAGGGACGAGCAGTACTTC
j_gene: TRBJ1-3; d_gene: .; v_gene: TRBV28; abundance: .; CDR3aa: CASRGVLPNTIYF; CDR3nt: TGTGCCAGCAGGGGAGTCCTTCCCAACACCATATATTTT
j_gene: TRBJ2-7; d_gene: .; v_gene: TRBV10-3; abundance: .; CDR3aa: CAISVAGSSYEQYF; CDR3nt: TGTGCCATCAGTGTGGCGGGGAGCTCCTACGAGCAGTACTTC
j_gene: TRBJ1-4; d_gene: .; v_gene: TRBV9; abundance: .; CDR3aa: CASSVTGQLNEKLFF; CDR3nt: TGTGCCAGCAGCGTTACGGGACAATTAAATGAAAAACTGTTTTTT
j_gene: TRBJ2-1; d_gene: TRBD2; v_gene: TRBV5-1; abundance: .; CDR3aa: CASSVSGNNEQFF; CDR3nt: TGCGCCAGCAGCGTCAGCGGGAATAATGAGCAGTTCTTC
j_gene: TRBJ1-2; d_gene: .; v_gene: TRBV7-2; abundance: .; CDR3aa: CASSLRGSYGYTF; CDR3nt: TGTGCCAGCAGCTTAAGGGGGAGCTATGGCTACACCTTC
j_gene: TRBJ2-7; d_gene: .; v_gene: TRBV7-3; abundance: .; CDR3aa: CASSTGTLGPYEQYF; CDR3nt: TGTGCCAGCAGTACAGGGACACTCGGCCCCTACGAGCAGTACTTC
j_gene: TRBJ1-1; d_gene: TRBD1; v_gene: TRBV6-6; abundance: .; CDR3aa: CASNRDRANTEAFF; CDR3nt: TGTGCCAGCAACCGGGACAGGGCGAACACTGAAGCTTTCTTT
j_gene: TRBJ2-1; d_gene: .; v_gene: TRBV12-3/TRBV12-4; abundance: .; CDR3aa: CASRLENEQFF; CDR3nt: TGTGCCAGCAGACTAGAAAATGAGCAGTTCTTC
j_gene: TRBJ2-2; d_gene: TRBD2; v_gene: TRBV24-1; abundance: .; CDR3aa: CATANWASGSGNGELFF; CDR3nt: TGTGCCACAGCCAACTGGGCTAGCGGGAGCGGTAACGGGGAGCTGTTTTTT
j_gene: TRBJ1-2; d_gene: .; v_gene: TRBV19; abundance: .; CDR3aa: CASSSGSHGYTF; CDR3nt: TGTGCCAGTAGTTCAGGTTCCCACGGCTACACCTTC
j_gene: TRBJ2-5; d_gene: .; v_gene: TRBV13; abundance: .; CDR3aa: CASSFPVGGETQYF; CDR3nt: TGTGCCAGCAGCTTCCCGGTGGGGGGAGAGACCCAGTACTTC
j_gene: TRBJ1-3; d_gene: .; v_gene: TRBV9; abundance: .; CDR3aa: CASSATFAGNTIYF; CDR3nt: TGTGCCAGCAGCGCGACATTCGCTGGAAACACCATATATTTT
j_gene: TRBJ2-5; d_gene: TRBD2; v_gene: TRBV5-5; abundance: .; CDR3aa: CASSRTSGGAGETQYF; CDR3nt: TGTGCCAGCAGCCGGACTAGCGGGGGGGCGGGGGAGACCCAGTACTTC
j_gene: TRBJ2-3; d_gene: TRBD1; v_gene: TRBV3-1/TRBV3-2; abundance: .; CDR3aa: CASSQGAGQGFTDTQYF; CDR3nt: TGTGCCAGCAGCCAAGGGGCGGGACAGGGGTTCACAGATACGCAGTATTTT
j_gene: TRBJ2-5; d_gene: TRBD1; v_gene: TRBV18; abundance: .; CDR3aa: CASSQGTGETQYF; CDR3nt: TGTGCCAGCTCACAGGGGACAGGGGAGACCCAGTACTTC
j_gene: TRBJ1-1; d_gene: .; v_gene: TRBV28; abundance: once; CDR3aa: CASARGQWTEAFF; CDR3nt: TGTGCCAGCGCCCGCGGGCAGTGGACTGAAGCTTTCTTT
j_gene: TRBJ1-3; d_gene: .; v_gene: TRBV23-1; abundance: .; CDR3aa: CASSQSGGPGNTIYF; CDR3nt: TGCGCCAGCAGTCAATCGGGGGGGCCTGGAAACACCATATATTTT
j_gene: TRBJ2-5; d_gene: .; v_gene: TRBV5-1; abundance: .; CDR3aa: CASRPGTAGTQYF; CDR3nt: TGCGCCAGCAGACCCGGGACTGCAGGGACCCAGTACTTC
j_gene: TRBJ2-3; d_gene: TRBD1; v_gene: TRBV30; abundance: .; CDR3aa: CAWSVGTGGTDTQYF; CDR3nt: TGTGCCTGGAGTGTAGGGACAGGGGGCACAGATACGCAGTATTTT
j_gene: TRBJ2-5; d_gene: .; v_gene: TRBV5-5; abundance: few; CDR3aa: CASSRTDIYLQETQYF; CDR3nt: TGTGCCAGCAGCCGGACAGACATATACCTACAAGAGACCCAGTACTTC
j_gene: TRBJ2-7; d_gene: TRBD2; v_gene: TRBV3-1/TRBV3-2; abundance: once; CDR3aa: CASSSRGLAGTSYEQYF; CDR3nt: TGTGCCAGCAGCTCTAGGGGACTAGCGGGTACCTCCTACGAGCAGTACTTC
j_gene: TRBJ1-4; d_gene: TRBD1; v_gene: TRBV19; abundance: .; CDR3aa: CASRDRVGNEKLFF; CDR3nt: TGTGCCAGCCGGGACAGGGTTGGGAATGAAAAACTGTTTTTT
j_gene: TRBJ2-2; d_gene: TRBD1; v_gene: TRBV5-4; abundance: .; CDR3aa: CASSLGGTGGDTGELFF; CDR3nt: TGTGCCAGCAGCTTGGGTGGGACAGGGGGCGACACCGGGGAGCTGTTTTTT
j_gene: TRBJ1-6; d_gene: TRBD1; v_gene: TRBV30; abundance: .; CDR3aa: CAWGYRGNSPLHF; CDR3nt: TGTGCCTGGGGGTACAGGGGTAATTCACCCCTCCACTTT
j_gene: TRBJ1-2; d_gene: TRBD1; v_gene: TRBV5-6; abundance: .; CDR3aa: CASSLGTGIGYTF; CDR3nt: TGTGCCAGCAGCTTAGGGACAGGGATAGGCTACACCTTC
j_gene: TRBJ2-7; d_gene: .; v_gene: TRBV19; abundance: .; CDR3aa: CASSGCRDFITYEQYF; CDR3nt: TGTGCCAGTAGTGGGTGCCGGGATTTTATAACCTACGAGCAGTACTTC
j_gene: TRBJ1-5; d_gene: .; v_gene: TRBV2; abundance: .; CDR3aa: CASSLDQGPNQPQHF; CDR3nt: TGTGCCAGCAGCTTAGACCAGGGCCCCAATCAGCCCCAGCATTTT
j_gene: TRBJ1-5; d_gene: TRBD1; v_gene: TRBV28; abundance: few; CDR3aa: CASSSQGMVSNQPQHF; CDR3nt: TGTGCCAGCAGTTCACAGGGGATGGTTAGCAATCAGCCCCAGCATTTT